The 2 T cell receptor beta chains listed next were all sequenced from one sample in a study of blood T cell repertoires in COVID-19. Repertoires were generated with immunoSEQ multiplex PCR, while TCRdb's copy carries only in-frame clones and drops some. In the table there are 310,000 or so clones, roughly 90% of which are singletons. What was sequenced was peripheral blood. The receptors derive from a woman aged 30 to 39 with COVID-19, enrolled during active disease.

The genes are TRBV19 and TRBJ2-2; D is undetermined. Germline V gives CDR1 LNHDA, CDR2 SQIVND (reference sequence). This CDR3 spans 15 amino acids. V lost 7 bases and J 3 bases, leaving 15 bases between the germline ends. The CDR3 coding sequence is TGTGCCAGTACCTTGGGTGACTTCGACACCGGGGAGCTGTTTTTT. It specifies CASTLGDFDTGELFF. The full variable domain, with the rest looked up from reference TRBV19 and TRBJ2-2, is DGGITQSPKYLFRKEGQNVTLSCEQNLNHDAMYWYRQDPGQGLRLIYYSQIVNDFQKGDIAEGYSVSREKKESFPLTVTSAQKNPTAFYLCASTLGDFDTGELFFGEGSRLTVL.

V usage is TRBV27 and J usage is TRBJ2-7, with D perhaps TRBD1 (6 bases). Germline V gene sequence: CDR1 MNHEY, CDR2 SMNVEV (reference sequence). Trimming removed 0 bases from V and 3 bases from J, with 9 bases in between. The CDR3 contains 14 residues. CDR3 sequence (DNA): TGTGCCAGCAGTTTATCTGAGGACAGCTACGAGCAGTACTTC. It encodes CASSLSEDSYEQYF.